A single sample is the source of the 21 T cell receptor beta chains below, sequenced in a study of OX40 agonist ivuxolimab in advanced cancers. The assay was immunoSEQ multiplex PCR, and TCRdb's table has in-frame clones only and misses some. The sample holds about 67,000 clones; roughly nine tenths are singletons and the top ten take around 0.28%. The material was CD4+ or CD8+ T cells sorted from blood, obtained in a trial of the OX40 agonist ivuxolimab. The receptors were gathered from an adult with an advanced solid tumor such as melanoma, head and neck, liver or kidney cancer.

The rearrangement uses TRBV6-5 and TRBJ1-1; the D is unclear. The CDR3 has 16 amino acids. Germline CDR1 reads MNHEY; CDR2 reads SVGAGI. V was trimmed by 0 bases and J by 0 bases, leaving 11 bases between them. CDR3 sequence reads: CASSYSSAEMNTEAFF. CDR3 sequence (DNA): TGTGCCAGCAGTTACTCGAGTGCGGAGATGAACACTGAAGCTTTCTTT.

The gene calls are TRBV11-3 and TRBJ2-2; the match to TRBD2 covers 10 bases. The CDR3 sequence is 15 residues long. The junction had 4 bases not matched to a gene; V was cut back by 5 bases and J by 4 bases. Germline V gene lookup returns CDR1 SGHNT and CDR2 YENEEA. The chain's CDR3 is CASSPSGSRTGELFF. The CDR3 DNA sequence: TGTGCCAGCAGCCCTAGCGGGAGTCGCACCGGGGAGCTGTTTTTT.

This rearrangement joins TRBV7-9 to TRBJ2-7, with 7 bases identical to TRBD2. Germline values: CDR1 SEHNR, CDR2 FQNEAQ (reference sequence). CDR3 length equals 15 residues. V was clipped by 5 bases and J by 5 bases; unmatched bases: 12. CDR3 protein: CASSPNPAGVHEQYF. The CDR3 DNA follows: TGTGCCAGCAGCCCCAATCCCGCGGGAGTACACGAGCAGTACTTC. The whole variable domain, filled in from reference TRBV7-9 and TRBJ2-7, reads DTGVSQNPRHKITKRGQNVTFRCDPISEHNRLYWYRQTLGQGPEFLTYFQNEAQLEKSRLLSDRFSAERPKGSFSTLEIQRTEQGDSAMYLCASSPNPAGVHEQYFGPGTRLTVT.

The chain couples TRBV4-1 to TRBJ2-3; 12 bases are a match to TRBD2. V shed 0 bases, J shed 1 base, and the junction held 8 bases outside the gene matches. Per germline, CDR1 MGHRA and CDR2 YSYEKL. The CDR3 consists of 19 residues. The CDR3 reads CASSQDRTSGGRGTDTQYF. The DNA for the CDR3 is TGCGCCAGCAGCCAAGATAGAACTAGCGGGGGGCGGGGCACAGATACGCAGTATTTT.

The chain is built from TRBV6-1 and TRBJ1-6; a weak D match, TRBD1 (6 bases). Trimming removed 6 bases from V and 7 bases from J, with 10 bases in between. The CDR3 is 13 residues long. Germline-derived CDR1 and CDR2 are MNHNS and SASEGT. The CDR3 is CASRGHTNSPLHF. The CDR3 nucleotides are TGTGCCAGCAGGGGACATACCAATTCACCCCTCCACTTT.

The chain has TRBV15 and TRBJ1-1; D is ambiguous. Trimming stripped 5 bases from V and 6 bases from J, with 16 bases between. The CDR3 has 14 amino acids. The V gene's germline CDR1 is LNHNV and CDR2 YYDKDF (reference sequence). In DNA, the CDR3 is TGTGCCACCAGCGGGCAGAGGAGAATAGCTGAAGCTTTCTTT. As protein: CATSGQRRIAEAFF.

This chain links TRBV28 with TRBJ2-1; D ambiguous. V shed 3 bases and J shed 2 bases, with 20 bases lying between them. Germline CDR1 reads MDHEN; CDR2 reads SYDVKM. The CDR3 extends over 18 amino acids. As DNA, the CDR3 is TGTGCCAGCAGTTTCCCCTCCCCGGGCCCTGGGACCTACAATGAGCAGTTCTTC. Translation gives CASSFPSPGPGTYNEQFF.

The CDR3 bases are TGCAGCCCTATGCTACAGGGCCGAGGTTACAATGAGCAGTTCTTC. This gives the protein CSPMLQGRGYNEQFF. This chain joins TRBV29-1 and TRBJ2-1; a weak D match, TRBD1 (6 bases). The V end lost 8 bases, the J end lost 4 bases, and 21 bases lay between the germline ends. The germline gives CDR1 SQVTM, CDR2 ANQGSEA. The CDR3 runs 15 residues.

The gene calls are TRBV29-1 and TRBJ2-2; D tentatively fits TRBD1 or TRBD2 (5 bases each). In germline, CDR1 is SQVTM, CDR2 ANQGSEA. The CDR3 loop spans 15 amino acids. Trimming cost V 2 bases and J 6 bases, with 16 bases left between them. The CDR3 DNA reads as TGCAGCGTTGAATTTCCAGGGAGAGGCGCCGGGGAGCTGTTTTTT. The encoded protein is CSVEFPGRGAGELFF.

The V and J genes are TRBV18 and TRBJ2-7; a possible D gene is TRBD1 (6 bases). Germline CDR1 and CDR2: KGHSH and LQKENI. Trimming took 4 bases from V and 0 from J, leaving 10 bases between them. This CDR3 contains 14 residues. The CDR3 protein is CASSRGDTSYEQYF. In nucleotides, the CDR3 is TGTGCCAGCTCACGAGGGGACACCTCCTACGAGCAGTACTTC.

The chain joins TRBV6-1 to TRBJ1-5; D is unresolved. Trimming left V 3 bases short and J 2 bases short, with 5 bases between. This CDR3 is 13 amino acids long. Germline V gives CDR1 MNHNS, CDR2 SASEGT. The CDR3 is CASSEDGNQPQHF. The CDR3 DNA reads TGTGCCAGCAGTGAGGACGGCAATCAGCCCCAGCATTTT.

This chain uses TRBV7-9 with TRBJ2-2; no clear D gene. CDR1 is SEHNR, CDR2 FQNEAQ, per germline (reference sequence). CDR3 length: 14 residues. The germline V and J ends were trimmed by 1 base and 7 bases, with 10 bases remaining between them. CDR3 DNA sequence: TGTGCCAGCAGCTTAGTAGGTTCGGACGGGGAGCTGTTTTTT. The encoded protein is CASSLVGSDGELFF.

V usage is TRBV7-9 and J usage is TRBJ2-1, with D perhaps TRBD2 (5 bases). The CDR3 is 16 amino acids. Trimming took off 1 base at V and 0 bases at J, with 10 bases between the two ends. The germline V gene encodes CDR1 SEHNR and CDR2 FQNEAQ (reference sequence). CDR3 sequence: CASSLGQGSSYNEQFF. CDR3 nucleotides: TGTGCCAGCAGCTTAGGACAAGGGAGCTCCTACAATGAGCAGTTCTTC.

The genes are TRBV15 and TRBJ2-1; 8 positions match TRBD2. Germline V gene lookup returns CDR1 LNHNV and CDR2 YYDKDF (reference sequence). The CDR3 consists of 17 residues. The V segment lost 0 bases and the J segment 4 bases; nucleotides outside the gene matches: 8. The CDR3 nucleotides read TGTGCCACCAGCAGAGAAGAGAGCGGGAGTCTTTACAATGAGCAGTTCTTC. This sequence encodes CATSREESGSLYNEQFF. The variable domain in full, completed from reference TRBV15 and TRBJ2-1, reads DAMVIQNPRYQVTQFGKPVTLSCSQTLNHNVMYWYQQKSSQAPKLLFHYYDKDFNNEADTPDNFQSRRPNTSFCFLDIRSPGLGDTAMYLCATSREESGSLYNEQFFGPGTRLTVL.

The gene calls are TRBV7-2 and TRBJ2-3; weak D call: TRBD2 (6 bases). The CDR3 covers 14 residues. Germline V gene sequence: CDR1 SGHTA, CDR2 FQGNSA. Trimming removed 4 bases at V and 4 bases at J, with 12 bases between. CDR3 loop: CASSSTLASDTQYF. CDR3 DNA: TGTGCCAGCAGCTCCACACTAGCCTCAGATACGCAGTATTTT.

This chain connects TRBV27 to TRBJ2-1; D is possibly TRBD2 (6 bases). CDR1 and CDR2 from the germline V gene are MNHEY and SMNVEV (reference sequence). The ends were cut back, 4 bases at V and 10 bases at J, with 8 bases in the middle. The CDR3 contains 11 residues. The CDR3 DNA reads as TGTGCCAGCAGTTCTGCGGGAGAGCAGTTCTTC. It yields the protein CASSSAGEQFF.

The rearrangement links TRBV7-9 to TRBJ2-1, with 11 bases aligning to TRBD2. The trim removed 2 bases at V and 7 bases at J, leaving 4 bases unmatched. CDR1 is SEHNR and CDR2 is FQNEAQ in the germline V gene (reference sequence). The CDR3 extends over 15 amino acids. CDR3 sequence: CASSLYSSGRNEQFF. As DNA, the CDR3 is TGTGCCAGCAGCTTATATTCTAGCGGGAGGAATGAGCAGTTCTTC.

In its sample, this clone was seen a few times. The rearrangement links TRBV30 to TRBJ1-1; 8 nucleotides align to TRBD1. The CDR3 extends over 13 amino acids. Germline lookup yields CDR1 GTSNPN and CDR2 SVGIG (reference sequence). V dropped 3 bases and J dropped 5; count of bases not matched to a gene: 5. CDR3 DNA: TGTGCCTGGAGAAACAGGGGGGAAACTGAAGCTTTCTTT. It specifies CAWRNRGETEAFF.

Written as DNA, the CDR3 is TGTGCCAGCAGTTATCTCCTCCATCGGACCCATAGGGATAGCAATCAGCCCCAGCATTTT. It codes for CASSYLLHRTHRDSNQPQHF. The rearrangement links TRBV6-9 to TRBJ1-5; D not resolved. Trimming left V 2 bases short and J 0 bases short, with 23 bases between. This CDR3 contains 20 residues. Per the germline V gene, CDR1 is MNHGY and CDR2 is SVAAGI.

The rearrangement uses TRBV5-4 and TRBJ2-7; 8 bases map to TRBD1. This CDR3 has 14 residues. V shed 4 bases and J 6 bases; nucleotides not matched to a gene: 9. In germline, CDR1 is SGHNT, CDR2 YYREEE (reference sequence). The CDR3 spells CASSHGQGRGEQYF. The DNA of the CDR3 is TGTGCCAGCAGCCATGGACAGGGAAGGGGCGAGCAGTACTTC.

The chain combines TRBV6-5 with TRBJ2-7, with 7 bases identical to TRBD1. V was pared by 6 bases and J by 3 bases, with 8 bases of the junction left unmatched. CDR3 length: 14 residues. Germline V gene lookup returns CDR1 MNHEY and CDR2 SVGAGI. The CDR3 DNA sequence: TGTGCCAGCAGACGCCGACAGGGATACTACGAGCAGTACTTC. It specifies CASRRRQGYYEQYF.